The 20 T cell receptor beta chains given below trace back to one sample, sequenced in a study of graft-versus-host responses after intestinal transplantation. This table comes from immunoSEQ multiplex PCR, and its TCRdb copy is limited to in-frame clones, with some not included. The sample records around 100,000 clones, roughly 93% being singletons. These TCRs' antigens remain unknown. The sample was unstimulated CD8+ T cells sorted from spleen or lymph node cells, taken before intestinal transplant. Receptors were obtained from a human donor who received an intestinal transplant.

V is TRBV2 and J is TRBJ1-3; D gene ambiguous. Germline lookup yields CDR1 SNHLY and CDR2 FYNNEI. V was pared by 0 bases and J by 0 bases, with 3 bases between. The CDR3 is 14 residues long. The CDR3 spells CASSEAVSGNTIYF. The CDR3 nucleotides are TGTGCCAGCAGTGAAGCCGTCTCTGGAAACACCATATATTTT.

V is TRBV4-1 and J is TRBJ1-1; D gene ambiguous. The V gene lost 3 bases and the J gene lost 4 bases, with 12 bases spanning the gap. Germline V gene sequence: CDR1 MGHRA, CDR2 YSYEKL. The CDR3 spans 14 residues. The CDR3 loop is CASSQGMDPTEAFF. DNA of the CDR3: TGCGCCAGCAGCCAGGGAATGGACCCCACTGAAGCTTTCTTT.

The chain recombines TRBV5-6 with TRBJ1-2; a weak D match, TRBD1 (6 bases). The V gene's germline CDR1 is SGHDT and CDR2 YYEEEE. The CDR3 is 15 residues long. Between the trimmed V and J ends, which lost 4 bases and 4 bases, there was a span of 17 bases. The CDR3 sequence is CASSGEGQKIYGYTF. The CDR3 DNA reads as TGTGCCAGCAGCGGGGAAGGACAGAAGATCTATGGCTACACCTTC.

V is TRBV10-3 and J is TRBJ1-3; D remains unclear. Germline assignment: CDR1 ENHRY and CDR2 SYGVKD. The CDR3 contains 13 residues. The germline V and J ends were trimmed by 10 bases and 2 bases, with 12 bases remaining between them. The CDR3 DNA reads TGTGCCACGCCGCCCGGAGCTGGAAACACCATATATTTT. It is translated as CATPPGAGNTIYF.

The V and J genes are TRBV27 and TRBJ2-1, with D possibly being TRBD2 (8 bases). Germline V gene sequence: CDR1 MNHEY, CDR2 SMNVEV (reference sequence). The CDR3 loop spans 18 amino acids. The V end was cut by 8 bases, the J end by 3 bases, with 26 bases between. The CDR3 region is CASSWGGQGGLVYNEQFF. CDR3 DNA sequence: TGTGCCAGCTCCTGGGGGGGCCAGGGGGGACTAGTCTACAATGAGCAGTTCTTC.

A single count supports this clone. Other DNA sequences in this specimen translate into the identical CDR3. This chain joins TRBV7-6 and TRBJ1-1, with D tentatively TRBD1 (5 bases). The CDR3 is 14 residues long. V was clipped by 5 bases and J by 0 bases, with 10 bases between them. Germline assignment: CDR1 SGHVS and CDR2 FNYEAQ. CDR3 in amino acids: CASSPGGVNTEAFF. The CDR3, as DNA: TGTGCCAGCAGCCCGGGGGGGGTGAACACTGAAGCTTTCTTT.

V and J are TRBV5-1 and TRBJ1-6, with 9 bases fitting TRBD1. V lost 1 base to trimming and J lost 8 bases; unmatched junction nucleotides: 4. Per the germline V gene, CDR1 is SGHRS and CDR2 is YFSETQ. The CDR3 contains 15 residues. The CDR3 DNA reads TGCGCCAGCAGCTTGACAGGGGGCAACGATTCACCCCTCCACTTT. It translates to CASSLTGGNDSPLHF.

The chain uses TRBV6-5 and TRBJ1-2; TRBD1 agrees at 7 bases. Germline V gene lookup returns CDR1 MNHEY and CDR2 SVGAGI. CDR3 length: 13 amino acids. With V trimmed by 2 bases and J by 6 bases, 3 bases remained unmatched. The CDR3 protein is CASSYGTADGYTF. The CDR3 nucleotides read TGTGCCAGCAGTTACGGGACAGCAGATGGCTACACCTTC.

V is TRBV5-4 and J is TRBJ2-3; TRBD2 matches at 7 bases. The CDR3 covers 15 residues. CDR1 and CDR2 from the germline V gene are SGHNT and YYREEE (reference sequence). The V segment lost 4 bases and the J segment 0 bases; nucleotides outside the gene matches: 5. CDR3 DNA: TGTGCCAGCAGCAGAGCGGGGACTAGCACAGATACGCAGTATTTT. Translating it yields CASSRAGTSTDTQYF.

The chain uses TRBV6-1 and TRBJ2-7, with D uncertain. CDR3 length: 11 residues. CDR1 and CDR2 from the germline V gene are MNHNS and SASEGT. The V end lost 5 bases, the J end lost 5 bases, and 7 bases lay between the germline ends. The CDR3 DNA reads as TGTGCCAGCAGTTATCCCGACGAGCAGTACTTC. This sequence encodes CASSYPDEQYF.

This clone was seen a single time. The gene calls are TRBV7-6 and TRBJ2-5; 11 bases fit TRBD1. CDR1 and CDR2 from the germline V gene are SGHVS and FNYEAQ. Trimming at V came to 5 bases and at J to 5 bases, leaving 4 bases not matched to a gene. The CDR3 covers 14 residues. The chain's CDR3 is CASSRDRGTETQYF. Written as DNA, the CDR3 is TGTGCCAGCAGCCGGGACAGGGGGACGGAGACCCAGTACTTC.

This chain uses TRBV7-3 with TRBJ2-3; 9 nucleotides line up with TRBD2. Germline V gene data show CDR1 as SGHTA and CDR2 as FQGTGA. This CDR3 region has 15 residues. J was trimmed by 6 bases and V by 5 bases; bases with no gene match: 9. The CDR3 DNA is TGTGCCAGCAGCCCGAGCGGGGGGCCCGGGGATACGCAGTATTTT. This gives the protein CASSPSGGPGDTQYF.

Only one count was recorded for this clone. The chain combines TRBV2 with TRBJ1-1; D is perhaps TRBD1 (5 bases). Deletions cut 1 base from V and 3 bases from J, with 9 bases between. Germline lookup yields CDR1 SNHLY and CDR2 FYNNEI. The CDR3 has 14 residues. CDR3 loop: CASSEEGMDTEAFF. The CDR3 DNA sequence: TGTGCCAGCAGTGAAGAGGGGATGGACACTGAAGCTTTCTTT.

This rearrangement joins TRBV4-1 to TRBJ2-2; tentatively, D is TRBD1 or TRBD2 (5 bases each). V was pared by 1 base and J by 0 bases, with 6 bases between. Per the germline V gene, CDR1 is MGHRA and CDR2 is YSYEKL. This CDR3 comprises 15 residues. CDR3 region: CASSQGDPNTGELFF. Written as DNA, the CDR3 is TGCGCCAGCAGCCAAGGGGACCCGAACACCGGGGAGCTGTTTTTT.

The chain has TRBV6-1 and TRBJ2-1; TRBD1 matches 8 bases. This CDR3 comprises 18 residues. Germline assignment: CDR1 MNHNS and CDR2 SASEGT. The V segment lost 2 bases and the J segment 7 bases; nucleotides outside the gene matches: 16. CDR3 coding DNA: TGTGCCAGCAGTGAACTTGGACAGGGATGGAAAATGAAAAATGAGCAGTTCTTC. The encoded protein is CASSELGQGWKMKNEQFF.

V usage is TRBV2 and J usage is TRBJ2-3; D not resolved. The CDR3 totals 17 residues. V lost 4 bases and J 3 bases, leaving 20 bases between the germline ends. Germline CDR1 SNHLY, CDR2 FYNNEI. CDR3 in amino acids: CASSVEPLSVETDTQYF. CDR3 DNA sequence: TGTGCCAGCAGTGTGGAACCGTTGAGCGTGGAGACAGATACGCAGTATTTT.

The chain is built from TRBV21-1 and TRBJ2-7; no check of the table's D call, TRBD1, against the DNA was made. TRBV21-1 is an annotated pseudogene. This CDR3 has 18 amino acids. Written as DNA, the CDR3 is TGTGCCAGCAGCAAAGCGCGGCGACAGGGGGCCTTTTATAACGAGCAGTACTTC. Protein: CASSKARRQGAFYNEQYF.

This chain joins TRBV7-9 and TRBJ2-2; D is uncertain. Trimming removed 4 bases from V and 5 bases from J, with 11 bases in between. From germline, CDR1 is SEHNR and CDR2 FQNEAQ (reference sequence). The CDR3 consists of 14 residues. CDR3 DNA sequence: TGTGCCAGCAGCTCTCTGGGTCAGACCGGGGAGCTGTTTTTT. It translates to CASSSLGQTGELFF.

The V and J genes are TRBV2 and TRBJ2-4, with D perhaps matching TRBD2 (5 bases). Trimming removed 3 bases at V and 4 bases at J, with 10 bases between. Germline loops: CDR1 SNHLY, CDR2 FYNNEI. The CDR3 extends over 14 amino acids. CDR3 in DNA: TGTGCCAGCAGTGATAGGGCGGGTAAAAACATTCAGTACTTC. Translation: CASSDRAGKNIQYF.

The chain has TRBV5-6 and TRBJ1-2; D ambiguous. Trimming removed 0 bases from V and 5 bases from J, with 14 bases in between. The CDR3 has 15 amino acids. Germline V lookup: CDR1 SGHDT, CDR2 YYEEEE. This chain's CDR3 is CASSLAGFGQYGYTF. The CDR3 nucleotides are TGTGCCAGCAGCTTGGCGGGTTTTGGTCAATATGGCTACACCTTC.